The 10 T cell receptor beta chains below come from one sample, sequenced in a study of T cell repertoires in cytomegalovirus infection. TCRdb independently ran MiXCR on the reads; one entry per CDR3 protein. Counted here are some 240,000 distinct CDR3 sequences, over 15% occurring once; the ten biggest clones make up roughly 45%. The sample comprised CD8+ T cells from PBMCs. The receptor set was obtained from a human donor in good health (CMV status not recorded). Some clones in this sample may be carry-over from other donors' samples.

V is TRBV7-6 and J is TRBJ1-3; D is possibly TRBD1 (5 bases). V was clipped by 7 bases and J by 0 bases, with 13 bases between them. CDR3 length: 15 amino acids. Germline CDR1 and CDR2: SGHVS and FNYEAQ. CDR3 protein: CASTSGRNSGNTIYF. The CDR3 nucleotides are TGTGCCAGCACCTCAGGGCGGAACTCTGGAAACACCATATATTTT.

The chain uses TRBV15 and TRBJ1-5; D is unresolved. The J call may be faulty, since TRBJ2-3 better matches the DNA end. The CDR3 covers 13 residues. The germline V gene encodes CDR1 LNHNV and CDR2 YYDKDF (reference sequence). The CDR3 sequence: CATSRETYQPQYF. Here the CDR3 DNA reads TGTGCCACCAGCAGAGAAACCTACCAGCCCCAGTATTTT.

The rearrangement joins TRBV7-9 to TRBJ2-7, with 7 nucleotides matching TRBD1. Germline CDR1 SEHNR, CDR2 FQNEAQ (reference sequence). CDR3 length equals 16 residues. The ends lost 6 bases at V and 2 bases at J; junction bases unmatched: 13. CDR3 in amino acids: CASSSTRNRGPYEQYF. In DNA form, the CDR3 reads TGTGCCAGCAGTTCAACTCGGAACAGGGGCCCCTACGAGCAGTACTTC.

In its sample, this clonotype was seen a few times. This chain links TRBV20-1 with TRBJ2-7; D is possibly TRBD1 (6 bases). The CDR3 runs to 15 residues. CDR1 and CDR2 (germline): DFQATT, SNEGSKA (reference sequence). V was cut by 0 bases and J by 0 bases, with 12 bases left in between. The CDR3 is CSARDLGQSSYEQYF. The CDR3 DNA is TGCAGTGCTAGAGATTTGGGACAAAGCTCCTACGAGCAGTACTTC.

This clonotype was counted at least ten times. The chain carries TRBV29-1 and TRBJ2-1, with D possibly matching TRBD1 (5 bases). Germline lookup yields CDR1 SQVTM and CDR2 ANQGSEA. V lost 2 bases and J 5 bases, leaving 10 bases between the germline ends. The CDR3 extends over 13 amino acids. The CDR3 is CSVEQGFDNEQFF. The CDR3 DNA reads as TGCAGCGTTGAACAGGGCTTCGACAATGAGCAGTTCTTC.

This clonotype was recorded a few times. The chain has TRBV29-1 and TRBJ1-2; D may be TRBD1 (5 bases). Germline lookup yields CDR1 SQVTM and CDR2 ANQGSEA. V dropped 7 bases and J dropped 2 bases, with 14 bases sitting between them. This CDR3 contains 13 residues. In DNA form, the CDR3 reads TGCAGCGGGACGGGGGGGAGGAACTATGGCTACACCTTC. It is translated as CSGTGGRNYGYTF.

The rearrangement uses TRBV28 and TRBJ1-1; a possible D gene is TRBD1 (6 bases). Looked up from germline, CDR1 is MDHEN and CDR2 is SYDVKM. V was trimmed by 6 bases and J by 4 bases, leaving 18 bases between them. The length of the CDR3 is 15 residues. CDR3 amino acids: CASRPSTGYITEAFF. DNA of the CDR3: TGTGCCAGCAGGCCTTCTACAGGGTACATCACTGAAGCTTTCTTT.

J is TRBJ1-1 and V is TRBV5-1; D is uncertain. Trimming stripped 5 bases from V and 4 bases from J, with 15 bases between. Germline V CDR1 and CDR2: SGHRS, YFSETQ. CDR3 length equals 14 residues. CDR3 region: CASRNEYRRTEAFF. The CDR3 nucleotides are TGCGCCAGCAGAAACGAGTACCGCCGCACTGAAGCTTTCTTT. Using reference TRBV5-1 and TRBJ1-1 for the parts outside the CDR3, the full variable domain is KAGVTQTPRYLIKTRGQQVTLSCSPISGHRSVSWYQQTPGQGLQFLFEYFSETQRNKGNFPGRFSGRQFSNSRSEMNVSTLELGDSALYLCASRNEYRRTEAFFGQGTRLTVV.

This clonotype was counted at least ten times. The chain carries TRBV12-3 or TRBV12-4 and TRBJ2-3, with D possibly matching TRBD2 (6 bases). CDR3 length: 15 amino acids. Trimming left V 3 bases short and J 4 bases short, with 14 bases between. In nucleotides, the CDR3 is TGTGCCAGCAGTTTTTCGGAGGGCGGAGCAGATACGCAGTATTTT. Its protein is CASSFSEGGADTQYF.

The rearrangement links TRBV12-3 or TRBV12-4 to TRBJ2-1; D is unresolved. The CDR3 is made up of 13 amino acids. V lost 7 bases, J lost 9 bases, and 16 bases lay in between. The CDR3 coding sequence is TGTGCCAGCACCAAGACCTTGGGCGGTGAGCAGTTCTTC. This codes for CASTKTLGGEQFF.